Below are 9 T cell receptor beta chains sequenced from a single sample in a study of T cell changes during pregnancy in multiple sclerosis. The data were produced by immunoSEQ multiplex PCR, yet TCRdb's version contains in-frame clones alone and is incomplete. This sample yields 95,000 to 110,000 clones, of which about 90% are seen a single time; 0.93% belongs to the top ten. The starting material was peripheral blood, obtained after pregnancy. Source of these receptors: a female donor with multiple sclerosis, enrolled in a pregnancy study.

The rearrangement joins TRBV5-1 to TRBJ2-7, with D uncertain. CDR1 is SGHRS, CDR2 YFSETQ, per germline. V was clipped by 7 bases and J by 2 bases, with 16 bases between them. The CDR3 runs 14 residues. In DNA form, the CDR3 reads TGCGCCAGCCAATTGTCAGTGTTGACCTACGAGCAGTACTTC. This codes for CASQLSVLTYEQYF.

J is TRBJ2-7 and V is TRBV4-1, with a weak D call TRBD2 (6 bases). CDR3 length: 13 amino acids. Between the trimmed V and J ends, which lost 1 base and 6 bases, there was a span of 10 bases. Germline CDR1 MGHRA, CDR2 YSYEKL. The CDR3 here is CASSQAGTVEQYF. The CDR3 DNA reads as TGCGCCAGCAGCCAAGCCGGGACTGTCGAGCAGTACTTC.

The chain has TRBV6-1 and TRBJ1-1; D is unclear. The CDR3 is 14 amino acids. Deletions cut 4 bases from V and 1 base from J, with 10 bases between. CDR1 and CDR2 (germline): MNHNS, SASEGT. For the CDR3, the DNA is TGTGCCAGCAGTGCCACCAGTTCGAACACTGAAGCTTTCTTT. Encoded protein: CASSATSSNTEAFF.

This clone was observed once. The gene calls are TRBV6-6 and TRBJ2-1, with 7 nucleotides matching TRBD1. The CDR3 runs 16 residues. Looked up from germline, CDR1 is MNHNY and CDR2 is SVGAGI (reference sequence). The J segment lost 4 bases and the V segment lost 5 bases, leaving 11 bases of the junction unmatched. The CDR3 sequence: CASSTSPGQFYNEQFF. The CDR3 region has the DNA TGTGCCAGCAGTACTTCTCCGGGACAGTTTTACAATGAGCAGTTCTTC.

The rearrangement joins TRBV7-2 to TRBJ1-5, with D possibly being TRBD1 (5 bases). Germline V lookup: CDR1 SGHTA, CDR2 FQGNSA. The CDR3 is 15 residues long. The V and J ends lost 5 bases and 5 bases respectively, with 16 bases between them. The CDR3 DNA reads TGTGCCAGCAGCCCTCGCCTCGACAGAGATCAGCCCCAGCATTTT. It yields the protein CASSPRLDRDQPQHF.

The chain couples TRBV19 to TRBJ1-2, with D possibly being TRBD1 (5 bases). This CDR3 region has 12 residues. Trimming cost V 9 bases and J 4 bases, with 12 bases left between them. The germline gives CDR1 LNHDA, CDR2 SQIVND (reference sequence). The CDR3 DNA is TGTGCCAGCGGGGGGTCGGGCTATGGCTACACCTTC. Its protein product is CASGGSGYGYTF.

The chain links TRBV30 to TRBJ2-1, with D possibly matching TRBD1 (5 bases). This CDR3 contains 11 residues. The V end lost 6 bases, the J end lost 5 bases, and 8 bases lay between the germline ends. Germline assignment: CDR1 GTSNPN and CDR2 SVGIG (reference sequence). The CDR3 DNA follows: TGTGCCTGCCAAGGGGACAATGAGCAGTTCTTC. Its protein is CACQGDNEQFF.

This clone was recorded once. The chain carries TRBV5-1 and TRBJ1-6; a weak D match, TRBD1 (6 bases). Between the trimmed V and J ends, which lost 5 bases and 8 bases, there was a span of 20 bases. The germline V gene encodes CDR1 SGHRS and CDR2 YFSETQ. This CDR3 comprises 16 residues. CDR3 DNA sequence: TGCGCCAGCAGTAATCCAGCCCAGGGGCGCGATTCACCCCTCCACTTT. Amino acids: CASSNPAQGRDSPLHF.

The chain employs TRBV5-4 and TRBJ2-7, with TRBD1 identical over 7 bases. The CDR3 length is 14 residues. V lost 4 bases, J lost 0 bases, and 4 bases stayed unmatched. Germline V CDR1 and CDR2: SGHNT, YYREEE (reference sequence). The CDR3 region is CASSQTGSSYEQYF. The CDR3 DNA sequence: TGTGCCAGCAGCCAGACAGGGAGCTCCTACGAGCAGTACTTC.